This TCR beta chain was obtained from a study of identifying expanded T cells in peripheral blood. General observations from the study: Technical replicates showed roughly 1.2 changed clones; two weeks approximately 16; four weeks 19.

This CDR3 is 13 amino acids long. Germline V lookup: CDR1 LGHNT, CDR2 FRNRAP. The V gene lost 2 bases and the J gene lost 3 bases, with 8 bases spanning the gap. Healthy donors had no documented immune events, such as infections, while sampled. As concerns this clone: What it binds is unknown.

This table comes from immunoSEQ multiplex PCR, and its TCRdb copy is limited to in-frame clones, with some not included. The repertoire holds tens of thousands of clones, roughly 91% seen once, with around a fifth in the top ten. Source material: blood. The chain is built from TRBV12-5 and TRBJ2-7; D uncertain. The sequence was collected from a person aged 18 to 69 in good health. Here the CDR3 DNA reads TGTGCTAGTGGTTTGACCCTGAACTACGAGCAGTACTTC. This translates into CASGLTLNYEQYF.